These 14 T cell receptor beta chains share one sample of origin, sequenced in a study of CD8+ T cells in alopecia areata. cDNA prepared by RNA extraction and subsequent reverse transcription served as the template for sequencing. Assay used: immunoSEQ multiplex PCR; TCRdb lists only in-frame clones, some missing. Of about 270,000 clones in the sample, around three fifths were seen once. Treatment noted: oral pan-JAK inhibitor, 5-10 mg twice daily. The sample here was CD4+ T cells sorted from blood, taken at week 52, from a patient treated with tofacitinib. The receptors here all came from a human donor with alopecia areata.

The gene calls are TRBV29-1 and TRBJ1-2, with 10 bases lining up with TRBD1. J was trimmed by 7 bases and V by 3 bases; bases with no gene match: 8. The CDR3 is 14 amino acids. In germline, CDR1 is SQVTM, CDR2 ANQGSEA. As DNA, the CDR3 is TGCAGCGTTGACCCCTTGGACAGGGGGGTTGGCTACACCTTC. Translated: CSVDPLDRGVGYTF.

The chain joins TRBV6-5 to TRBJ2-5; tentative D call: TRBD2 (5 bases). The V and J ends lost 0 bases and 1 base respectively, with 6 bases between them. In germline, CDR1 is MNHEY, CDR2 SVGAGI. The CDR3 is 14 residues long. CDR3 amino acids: CASSYSRVQETQYF. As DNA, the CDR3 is TGTGCCAGCAGTTACTCGAGGGTCCAAGAGACCCAGTACTTC.

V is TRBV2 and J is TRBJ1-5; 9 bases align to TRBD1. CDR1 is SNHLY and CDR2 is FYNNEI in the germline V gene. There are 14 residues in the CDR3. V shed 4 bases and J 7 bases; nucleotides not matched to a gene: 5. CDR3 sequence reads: CASSGDRVGQPQHF. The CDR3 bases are TGTGCCAGCAGTGGGGACAGGGTGGGACAGCCCCAGCATTTT.

The CDR3 sequence is CASSITADQHSPLHF. The DNA for the CDR3 is TGTGCCAGCAGTATAACCGCCGACCAACATTCACCCCTCCACTTT. J is TRBJ1-6 and V is TRBV4-2; D call uncertain. Germline loops: CDR1 LGHNA, CDR2 YNFKEQ. The CDR3 has 15 amino acids. Trimming cost V 6 bases and J 8 bases, with 17 bases left between them.

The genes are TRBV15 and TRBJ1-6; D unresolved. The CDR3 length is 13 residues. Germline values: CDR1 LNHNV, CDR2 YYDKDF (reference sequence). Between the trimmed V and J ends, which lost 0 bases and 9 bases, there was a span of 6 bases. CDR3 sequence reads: CATSRDQASPLHF. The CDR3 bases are TGTGCCACCAGCAGAGATCAGGCTTCACCCCTCCACTTT.

CDR3 protein: CSVTSGGFTEQFF. CDR3 bases: TGCAGCGTTACTAGCGGGGGGTTTACTGAGCAGTTCTTC. The chain is built from TRBV29-1 and TRBJ2-1; 12 bases match TRBD2. CDR1 and CDR2 from the germline V gene are SQVTM and ANQGSEA. This CDR3 spans 13 amino acids. Germline trimming cut 5 bases from V and 9 bases from J; bases unmatched to any gene: 5.

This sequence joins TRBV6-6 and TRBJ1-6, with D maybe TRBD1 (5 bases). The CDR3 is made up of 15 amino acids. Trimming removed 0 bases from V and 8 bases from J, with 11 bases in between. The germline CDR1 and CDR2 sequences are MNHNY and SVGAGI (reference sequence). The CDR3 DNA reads TGTGCCAGCAGTTACTCGACGGGGGGAGATTCACCCCTCCACTTT. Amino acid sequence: CASSYSTGGDSPLHF.

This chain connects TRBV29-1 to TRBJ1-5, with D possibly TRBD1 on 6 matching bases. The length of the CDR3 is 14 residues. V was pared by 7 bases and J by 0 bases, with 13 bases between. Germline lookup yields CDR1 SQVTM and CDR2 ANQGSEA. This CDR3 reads CSALTGPSNQPQHF. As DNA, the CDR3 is TGCAGCGCATTGACAGGTCCTAGCAATCAGCCCCAGCATTTT.

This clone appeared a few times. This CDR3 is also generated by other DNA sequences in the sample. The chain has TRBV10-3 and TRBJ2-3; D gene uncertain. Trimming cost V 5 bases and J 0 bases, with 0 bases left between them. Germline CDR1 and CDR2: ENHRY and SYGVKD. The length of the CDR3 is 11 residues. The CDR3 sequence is CAISSTDTQYF. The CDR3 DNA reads TGTGCCATCAGTAGCACAGATACGCAGTATTTT.

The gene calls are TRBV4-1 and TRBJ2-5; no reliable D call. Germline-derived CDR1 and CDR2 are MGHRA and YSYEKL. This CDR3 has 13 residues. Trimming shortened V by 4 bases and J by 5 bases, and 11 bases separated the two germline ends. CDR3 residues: CASSRGLRETQYF. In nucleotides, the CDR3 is TGCGCCAGCAGCCGCGGTCTCCGGGAGACCCAGTACTTC.

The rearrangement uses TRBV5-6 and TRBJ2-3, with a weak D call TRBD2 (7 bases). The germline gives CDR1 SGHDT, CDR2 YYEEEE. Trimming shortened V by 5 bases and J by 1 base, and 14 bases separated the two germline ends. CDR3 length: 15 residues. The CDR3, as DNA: TGTGCCAGCAGGGAGACGGGGGGCCGCACAGATACGCAGTATTTT. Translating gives CASRETGGRTDTQYF.

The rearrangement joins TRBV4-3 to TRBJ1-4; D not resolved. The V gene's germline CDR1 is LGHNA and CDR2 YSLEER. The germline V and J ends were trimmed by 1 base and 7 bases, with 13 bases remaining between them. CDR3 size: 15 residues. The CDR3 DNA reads TGCGCCAGCAGCCAAGTAGGTTCTGGAGGTGAAAAACTGTTTTTT. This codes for CASSQVGSGGEKLFF.

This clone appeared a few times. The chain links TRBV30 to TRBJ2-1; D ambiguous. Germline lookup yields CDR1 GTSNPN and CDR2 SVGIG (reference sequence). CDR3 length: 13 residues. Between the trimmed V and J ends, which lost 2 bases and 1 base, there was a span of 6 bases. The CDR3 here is CAWSNRSYNEQFF. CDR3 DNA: TGTGCCTGGAGTAATCGATCCTACAATGAGCAGTTCTTC.

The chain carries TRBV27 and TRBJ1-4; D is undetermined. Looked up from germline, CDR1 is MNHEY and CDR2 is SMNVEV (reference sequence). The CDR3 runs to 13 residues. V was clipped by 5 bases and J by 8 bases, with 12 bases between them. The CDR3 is CASSPAGGEKLFF. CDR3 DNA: TGTGCCAGCAGTCCCGCCGGAGGGGAAAAACTGTTTTTT.